Sequencing of this T cell receptor beta chain was carried out in a study of T-cell reconstitution after alpha-beta-depleted transplantation in children. The TCRbeta library incorporated unique molecular identifiers. TCRdb ran MiXCR on the PCR reads and lists one entry per CDR3 protein. The sample holds 530,000 or so distinct CDR3 sequences, approximately 30% seen once. This clonotype was detected a few times. Its specificity is unknown. Study results and limitations: Newly produced T cells mostly accounted for T-cell counts and diversity one year post-transplant. At around two months after transplant, the alpha-beta T cells were reportedly derived from several hundred expanded clones that came from non-depleted graft cells.

Trimming shortened V by 2 bases and J by 0 bases, and 11 bases separated the two germline ends. CDR3 length equals 15 residues. Germline CDR1 SGHRS, CDR2 YFSETQ. The receptor comes from a boy younger than two with Wiskott-Aldrich syndrome, due to receive a stem cell transplant. Source: PBMCs, taken before TCRalphabeta/CD19-depleted stem cell transplant. The chain joins TRBV5-1 to TRBJ1-1; D remains unclear. The CDR3 DNA is TGCGCCAGCAGCTTTATGCGGGGTTTGAACACTGAAGCTTTCTTT. Residues: CASSFMRGLNTEAFF.